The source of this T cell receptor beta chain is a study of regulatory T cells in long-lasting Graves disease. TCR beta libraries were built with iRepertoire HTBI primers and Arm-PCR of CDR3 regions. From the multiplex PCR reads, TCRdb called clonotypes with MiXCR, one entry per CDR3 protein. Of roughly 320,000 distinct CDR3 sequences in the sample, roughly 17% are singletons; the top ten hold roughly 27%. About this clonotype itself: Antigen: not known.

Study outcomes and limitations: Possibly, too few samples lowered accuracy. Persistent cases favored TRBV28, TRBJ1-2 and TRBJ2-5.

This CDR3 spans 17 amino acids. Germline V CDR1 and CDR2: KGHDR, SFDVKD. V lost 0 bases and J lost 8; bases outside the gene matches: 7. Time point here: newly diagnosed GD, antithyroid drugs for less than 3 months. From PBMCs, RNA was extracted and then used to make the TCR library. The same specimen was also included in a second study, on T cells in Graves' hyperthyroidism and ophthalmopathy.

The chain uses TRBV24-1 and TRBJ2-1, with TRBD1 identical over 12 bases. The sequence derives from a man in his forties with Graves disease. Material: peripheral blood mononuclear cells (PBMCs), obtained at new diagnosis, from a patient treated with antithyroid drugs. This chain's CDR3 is CATSDLSEGQGADEQFF. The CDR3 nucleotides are TGTGCCACCAGTGATTTGTCAGAGGGACAGGGGGCAGATGAGCAGTTCTTC.